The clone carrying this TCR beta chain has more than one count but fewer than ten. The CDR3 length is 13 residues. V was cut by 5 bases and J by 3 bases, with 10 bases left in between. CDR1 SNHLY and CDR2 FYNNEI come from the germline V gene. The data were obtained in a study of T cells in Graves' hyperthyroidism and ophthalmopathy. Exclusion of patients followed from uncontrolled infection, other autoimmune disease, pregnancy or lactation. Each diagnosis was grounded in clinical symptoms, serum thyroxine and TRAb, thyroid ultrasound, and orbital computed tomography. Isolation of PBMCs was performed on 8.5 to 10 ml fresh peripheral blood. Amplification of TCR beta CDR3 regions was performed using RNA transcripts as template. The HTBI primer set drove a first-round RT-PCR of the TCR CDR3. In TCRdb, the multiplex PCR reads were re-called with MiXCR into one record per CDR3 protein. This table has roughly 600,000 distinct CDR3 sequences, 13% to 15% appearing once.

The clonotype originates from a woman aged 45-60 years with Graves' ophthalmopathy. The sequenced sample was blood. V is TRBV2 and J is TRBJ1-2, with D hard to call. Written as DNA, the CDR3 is TGTGCCAGCAGTACTCTATGGGACTATGGCTACACCTTC. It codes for CASSTLWDYGYTF.